Each of the 3 T cell receptor beta chains below was sequenced from the same sample in a study of PD-L1 blockade in urothelial cancer. Clones were read by immunoSEQ multiplex PCR, and TCRdb kept only the in-frame ones, dropping some. This table holds 70,000 or so clones, around four fifths found once. This sample comprised PBMCs, obtained around atezolizumab (anti-PD-L1) treatment. The receptors were gathered from a man aged 70 or older with urothelial cancer.

In nucleotides, the CDR3 is TGTGCCAGCAGCGGCGGGAGGTTCGGTACCGGGGAGCTGTTTTTT. Translating it yields CASSGGRFGTGELFF. This chain links TRBV27 with TRBJ2-2, with 8 positions matching TRBD2. V dropped 6 bases and J dropped 5; count of bases not matched to a gene: 8. The CDR3 is made up of 15 amino acids. Germline V gene lookup returns CDR1 MNHEY and CDR2 SMNVEV (reference sequence).

The chain is built from TRBV7-9 and TRBJ1-1, with a tentative D call TRBD1 (6 bases). This CDR3 comprises 14 residues. Germline loops: CDR1 SEHNR, CDR2 FQNEAQ (reference sequence). The V and J ends lost 6 bases and 4 bases respectively, with 15 bases between them. This CDR3 reads CASRLQGEVTEAFF. CDR3 bases: TGTGCCAGCAGGCTACAGGGAGAGGTCACTGAAGCTTTCTTT.

This clone was counted between two and nine times. The chain carries TRBV28 and TRBJ2-7; a possible D gene is TRBD1 (8 bases). Germline CDR1 MDHEN, CDR2 SYDVKM. Trimming shortened V by 6 bases and J by 3 bases, and 12 bases separated the two germline ends. CDR3 length equals 13 residues. The CDR3 here is CASRSGTGYEQYF. The DNA of the CDR3 is TGTGCCAGCAGAAGCGGGACAGGCTACGAGCAGTACTTC.